The TCR beta chain under discussion was sequenced for a study of T cells in Graves' hyperthyroidism and ophthalmopathy. From RNA transcripts, TCR beta CDR3 regions were amplified. TCR CDR3 regions were first amplified by RT-PCR with HTBI primers. Using its own MiXCR run on the multiplex PCR reads, TCRdb lists one record per CDR3 protein. The top ten clones hold roughly 55% of a sample with about 200,000 distinct CDR3 sequences, less than 20% of them seen once. The CDR3 consists of 13 residues. Per the germline V gene, CDR1 is MNHNS and CDR2 is SASEGT. This clonotype was observed at least ten times. The patients, who ranged from 18 to 65 in age, presented with newly diagnosed hyperthyroidism lasting under 2 months. Any patient presenting with uncontrolled infection, other autoimmune disease, pregnancy or lactation was left out.

The TCR was taken from a woman aged 50 to 65 with Graves' hyperthyroidism. The chain combines TRBV6-1 with TRBJ2-5; tentative D call: TRBD1 (6 bases). Sample: blood. The CDR3 sequence is CATGSRGQETQYF. The CDR3 DNA is TGTGCTACAGGGAGTCGCGGCCAAGAGACCCAGTACTTC.